Listed below are T cell receptor beta chains from one sample, sequenced in a study of spatial heterogeneity in lung cancer. TCRdb used MiXCR to reprocess the 5' RACE reads, holding one entry per CDR3 protein. The sample has about 120,000 distinct CDR3 sequences, 10% to 15% seen once. The specimen was PBMCs, collected at follow-up. The receptors here all came from a male donor with early-stage non-small cell lung cancer. The CDR3 runs from the conserved cysteine through the conserved F or W. D genes are given only for firm matches. The listing skips clone size in some rows; elsewhere it reads once, few, many or a size class.

j_gene	d_gene	v_gene	abundance	CDR3aa	CDR3nt
TRBJ2-7	.	TRBV3-1	.	CASSQTGWGEQYF	TGTGCCAGCAGCCAAACAGGGTGGGGCGAGCAGTACTTC
TRBJ2-6	TRBD1	TRBV9	few	CASSVGTGFSGANVLTF	TGTGCCAGCAGCGTTGGGACAGGGTTCTCTGGGGCCAACGTCCTGACTTTC
TRBJ1-5	TRBD1	TRBV20-1	many	CSARLTGLNQPQHF	TGCAGTGCTAGACTGACAGGGCTTAATCAGCCCCAGCATTTT
TRBJ2-3	TRBD2	TRBV20-1	many	CSASGRGSTDTQYF	TGCAGTGCTAGCGGGCGGGGGAGCACAGATACGCAGTATTTT
TRBJ2-7	TRBD1	TRBV29-1	many	CSVSGQGGYEQYF	TGCAGCGTTTCGGGACAGGGGGGTTACGAGCAGTACTTC
TRBJ2-3	TRBD2	TRBV20-1	few	CSARTSGGTDTQYF	TGCAGTGCCAGGACTAGCGGGGGGACAGATACGCAGTATTTT
TRBJ2-7	.	TRBV20-1	few	CSARDGSISYEQYF	TGCAGTGCTAGAGATGGGAGTATCTCCTACGAGCAGTACTTC
TRBJ1-2	.	TRBV5-5	few	CASSFTPGMEYTF	TGTGCCAGCAGCTTTACACCCGGTATGGAGTACACCTTC
TRBJ2-2	.	TRBV6-6	few	CASRSTGFTGELFF	TGTGCCAGCAGATCTACAGGGTTTACCGGGGAGCTGTTTTTT
TRBJ1-2	.	TRBV6-5	.	CASRDSLYGYTF	TGTGCCAGCAGGGACAGTCTCTATGGCTACACCTTC
TRBJ1-2	.	TRBV24-1	many	CATSAYSNYGYTF	TGTGCCACCAGTGCATACAGCAACTATGGCTACACCTTC
TRBJ1-6	.	TRBV20-1	.	CSAGGNNSPLHF	TGCAGTGCTGGGGGGAATAATTCACCCCTCCACTTT
TRBJ2-1	TRBD1	TRBV29-1	many	CSVGGAGGKGEQFF	TGCAGCGTTGGAGGGGCAGGGGGTAAGGGTGAGCAGTTCTTC
TRBJ1-2	TRBD1	TRBV20-1	.	CSARRTGVLYGYTF	TGCAGTGCTAGACGGACAGGGGTCTTATATGGCTACACCTTC
TRBJ1-1	.	TRBV29-1	medium-sized	CSVEGPMNTEAFF	TGCAGCGTTGAAGGACCGATGAACACTGAAGCTTTCTTT
TRBJ2-4	.	TRBV12-3/TRBV12-4	.	CASSARRVTKNIQYF	TGTGCCAGCAGTGCCCGGAGGGTGACCAAAAACATTCAGTACTTC
TRBJ2-1	.	TRBV12-3/TRBV12-4	few	CASSLGLQSNEQFF	TGTGCCAGCAGTTTAGGACTCCAAAGCAATGAGCAGTTCTTC
TRBJ1-3	TRBD1	TRBV6-5	few	CASSYSPTGTGVTGNTIYF	TGTGCCAGCAGTTACTCCCCAACCGGGACAGGGGTCACTGGAAACACCATATATTTT
TRBJ1-2	.	TRBV9	many	CASSVDQDYGYTF	TGTGCCAGCAGCGTAGATCAGGACTATGGCTACACCTTC
TRBJ2-3	.	TRBV4-3	.	CASSQDYRDFSTDTQYF	TGCGCCAGCAGCCAAGATTACCGGGACTTTAGCACAGATACGCAGTATTTT